This is a list of T cell receptor beta chains from one sample in a study of T cell repertoires in cytomegalovirus infection. These receptors are not linked to any known antigen. TCRdb redid the calling of the reads with MiXCR, one entry per CDR3 protein. The repertoire includes around 39,000 distinct CDR3 sequences, just over 50% of them detected once, and 75% to 95% sits in the top ten. The sequencing here drew on CD8+ T cells from cultured PBMCs, taken from culture after CMV antigen stimulation. These receptors all come from a human donor in good health (CMV status not recorded). Some clones in this sample may be carry-over from other donors' samples. Each CDR3 is given with its conserved first and last residue. Each record gives: clone size, V gene, CDR3 length, J gene, D gene, CDR3 protein, CDR3 DNA. A D gene is named only where the DNA matches it firmly. Size is omitted from some rows. Given values are once, few, many or a class for expanded clones.

clone_size: many
v_call: TRBV10-3
cdr3_length: 16
j_call: TRBJ2-1
d_call: TRBD2
cdr3_aa: CAIIPTSGGINNEQFF
cdr3_nt: TGTGCCATCATTCCGACTAGCGGGGGGATCAACAATGAGCAGTTCTTC

clone_size: .
v_call: TRBV10-3
cdr3_length: 16
j_call: TRBJ2-1
d_call: TRBD2
cdr3_aa: CATRTSGRFAYNEQFF
cdr3_nt: TGTGCCACCCGGACTAGCGGGAGATTCGCCTACAATGAGCAGTTCTTC

clone_size: few
v_call: TRBV7-9
cdr3_length: 14
j_call: TRBJ1-5
d_call: .
cdr3_aa: CASSLGFSNQPQHF
cdr3_nt: TGTGCCAGCAGCTTGGGCTTTTCTAATCAGCCCCAGCATTTT

clone_size: few
v_call: TRBV7-6
cdr3_length: 14
j_call: TRBJ1-1
d_call: .
cdr3_aa: CASSSLEGATEAFF
cdr3_nt: TGTGCCAGCAGCTCCCTTGAAGGGGCCACTGAAGCTTTCTTT

clone_size: .
v_call: TRBV7-8
cdr3_length: 14
j_call: TRBJ2-5
d_call: .
cdr3_aa: CASSNPLGAETQYF
cdr3_nt: TGTGCCAGCAGCAACCCCCTAGGGGCGGAGACCCAGTACTTC

clone_size: .
v_call: TRBV20-1
cdr3_length: 14
j_call: TRBJ1-2
d_call: .
cdr3_aa: CSARDFTANYGYTF
cdr3_nt: TGCAGTGCTAGAGACTTTACAGCAAACTATGGCTACACCTTC

clone_size: .
v_call: TRBV7-6
cdr3_length: 17
j_call: TRBJ2-2
d_call: .
cdr3_aa: CASSLKTLDYITGELFF
cdr3_nt: TGTGCCAGCAGCTTAAAAACCCTGGACTACATCACCGGGGAGCTGTTTTTT

clone_size: .
v_call: TRBV14
cdr3_length: 14
j_call: TRBJ2-7
d_call: TRBD2
cdr3_aa: CASSHQLAGVEQYF
cdr3_nt: TGTGCCAGCAGCCATCAACTAGCGGGAGTCGAGCAGTACTTC

clone_size: .
v_call: TRBV29-1
cdr3_length: 12
j_call: TRBJ1-2
d_call: TRBD1
cdr3_aa: CSVEDRGYGYTF
cdr3_nt: TGCAGCGTTGAAGACAGGGGGTATGGCTACACCTTC

clone_size: .
v_call: TRBV2
cdr3_length: 15
j_call: TRBJ1-2
d_call: .
cdr3_aa: CASSEARLGSYGYTF
cdr3_nt: TGTGCCAGCAGTGAAGCGCGTCTGGGATCCTATGGCTACACCTTC

clone_size: .
v_call: TRBV27
cdr3_length: 13
j_call: TRBJ2-1
d_call: .
cdr3_aa: CASSSGRKNEQFF
cdr3_nt: TGTGCCAGCAGTAGTGGGCGGAAGAATGAGCAGTTCTTC

clone_size: .
v_call: TRBV7-6
cdr3_length: 12
j_call: TRBJ1-5
d_call: .
cdr3_aa: CASSPPEQPQHF
cdr3_nt: TGTGCCAGCAGCCCCCCAGAACAGCCCCAGCATTTT

clone_size: .
v_call: TRBV25-1
cdr3_length: 14
j_call: TRBJ2-3
d_call: .
cdr3_aa: CASSETRLSDTQYF
cdr3_nt: TGTGCCAGCAGTGAAACCAGACTTTCAGATACGCAGTATTTT

clone_size: .
v_call: TRBV11-2
cdr3_length: 16
j_call: TRBJ1-6
d_call: TRBD1
cdr3_aa: CASSRSPGQYNSPLHF
cdr3_nt: TGTGCCAGCAGCCGCTCTCCGGGACAGTATAATTCACCCCTCCACTTT

clone_size: .
v_call: TRBV7-9
cdr3_length: 15
j_call: TRBJ1-1
d_call: .
cdr3_aa: CASSLQRCARTEAFF
cdr3_nt: TGTGCCAGCAGCTTGCAGCGGTGTGCGCGAACTGAAGCTTTCTTT